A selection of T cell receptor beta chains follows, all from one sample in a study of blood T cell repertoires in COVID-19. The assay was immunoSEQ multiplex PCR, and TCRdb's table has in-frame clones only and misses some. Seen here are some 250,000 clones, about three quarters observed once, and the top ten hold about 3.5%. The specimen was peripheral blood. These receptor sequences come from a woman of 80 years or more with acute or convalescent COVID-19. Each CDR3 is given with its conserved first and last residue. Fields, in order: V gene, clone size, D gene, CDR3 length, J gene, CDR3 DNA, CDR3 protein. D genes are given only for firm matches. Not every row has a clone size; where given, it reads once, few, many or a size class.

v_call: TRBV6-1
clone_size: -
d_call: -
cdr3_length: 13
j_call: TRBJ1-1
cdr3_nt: TGTGCCAGCAGTGAAGGCCGGCGGGTTGAAGCTTTCTTT
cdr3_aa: CASSEGRRVEAFF

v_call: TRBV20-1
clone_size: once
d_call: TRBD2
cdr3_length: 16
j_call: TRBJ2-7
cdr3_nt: TGCAGTGCTAGTTTGGGGCTAGCGGGGGCCCCGTCTGGGCAGTACTTC
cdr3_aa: CSASLGLAGAPSGQYF

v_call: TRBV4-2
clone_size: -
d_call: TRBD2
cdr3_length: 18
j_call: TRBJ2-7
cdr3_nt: TGTGCCAGCAGCCCCCGCGGCGGTAGCGGGGGGGCCAACTACGAGCAGTACTTC
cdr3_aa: CASSPRGGSGGANYEQYF

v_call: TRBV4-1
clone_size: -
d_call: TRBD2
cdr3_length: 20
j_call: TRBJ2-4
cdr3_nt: TGCGCCAGCAGCCAAGGGAAGGAACTAGCGGGGGGATTAGCCAAAAACATTCAGTACTTC
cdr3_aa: CASSQGKELAGGLAKNIQYF

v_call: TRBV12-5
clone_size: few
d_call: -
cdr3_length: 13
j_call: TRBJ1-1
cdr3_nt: TGTGCTAGTGGTTTGAAGCCGAACACTGAAGCTTTCTTT
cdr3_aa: CASGLKPNTEAFF

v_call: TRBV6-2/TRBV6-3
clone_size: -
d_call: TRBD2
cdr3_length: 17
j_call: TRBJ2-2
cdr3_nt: TGTGCCAGCAGTTGGGCTAGCGGGGGGGTGAACACCGGGGAGCTGTTTTTT
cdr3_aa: CASSWASGGVNTGELFF

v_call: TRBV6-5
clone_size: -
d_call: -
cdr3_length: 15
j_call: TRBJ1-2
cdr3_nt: TGTGCCAGCAGTTACTTAACCGCTCGCGGGTATGGCTACACCTTC
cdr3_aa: CASSYLTARGYGYTF

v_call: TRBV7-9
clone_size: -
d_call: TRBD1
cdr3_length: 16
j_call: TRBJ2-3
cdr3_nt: TGTGCCAGCAGCCGCGGACAGGGGGCGAACACAGATACGCAGTATTTT
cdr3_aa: CASSRGQGANTDTQYF

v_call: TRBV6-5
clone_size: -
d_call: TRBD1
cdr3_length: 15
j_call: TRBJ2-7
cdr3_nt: TGTGCCAGCATTTTCAGACAGGGCCTTCCCTACGAGCAGTACTTC
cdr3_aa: CASIFRQGLPYEQYF

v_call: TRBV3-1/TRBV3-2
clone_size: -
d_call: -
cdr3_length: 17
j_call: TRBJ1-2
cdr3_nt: TGTGCCAGCAGCCAACTTTCCGTAGGACTCACTAACTATGGCTACACCTTC
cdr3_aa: CASSQLSVGLTNYGYTF

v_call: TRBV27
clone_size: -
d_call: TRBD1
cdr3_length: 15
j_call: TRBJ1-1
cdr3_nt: TGTGCCAGCAGTGGGTGGACAGGGCGCCAAGCTGAAGCTTTCTTT
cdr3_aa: CASSGWTGRQAEAFF

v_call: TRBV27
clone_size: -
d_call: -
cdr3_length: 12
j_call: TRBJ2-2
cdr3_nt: TGTGCCAGCAGTTTGAGGACCGGGGAGCTGTTTTTT
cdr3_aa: CASSLRTGELFF

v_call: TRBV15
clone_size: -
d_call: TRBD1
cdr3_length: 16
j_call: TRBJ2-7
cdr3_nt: TGTGCCACCAGCAGAGATCCCTCCAGACAGGGAGATACTAAGTACTTC
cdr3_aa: CATSRDPSRQGDTKYF

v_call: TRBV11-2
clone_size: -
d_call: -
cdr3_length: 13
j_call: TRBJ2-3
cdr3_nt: TGTGCCAGCAGCACCACAGGGACAGATACGCAGTATTTT
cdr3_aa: CASSTTGTDTQYF

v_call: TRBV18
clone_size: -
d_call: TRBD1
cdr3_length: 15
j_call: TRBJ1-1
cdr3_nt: TGTGCCAGCTCAATCGGGACAGGGGTGAACACTGAAGCTTTCTTT
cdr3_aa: CASSIGTGVNTEAFF

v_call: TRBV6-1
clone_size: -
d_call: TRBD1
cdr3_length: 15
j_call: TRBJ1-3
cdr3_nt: TGTGCCAGCAGTGAAGTAGGGGGCCCTGGAAACACCATATATTTT
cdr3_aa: CASSEVGGPGNTIYF

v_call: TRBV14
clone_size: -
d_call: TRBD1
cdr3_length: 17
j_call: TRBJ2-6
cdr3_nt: TGTGCCAGCAGCCGAGGACAGGTTCGCTCTGGGGCCAACGTCCTGACTTTC
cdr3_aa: CASSRGQVRSGANVLTF

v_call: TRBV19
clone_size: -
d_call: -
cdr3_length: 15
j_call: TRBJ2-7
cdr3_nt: TGTGCCAGTAGTCCCTACAGTAACCCTCTCTACGAGCAGTACTTC
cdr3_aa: CASSPYSNPLYEQYF

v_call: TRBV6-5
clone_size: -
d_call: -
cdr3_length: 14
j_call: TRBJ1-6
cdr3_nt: TGTGCCAGCAGTTACTCGATACGGAGTTCACCCCTCCACTTT
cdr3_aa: CASSYSIRSSPLHF

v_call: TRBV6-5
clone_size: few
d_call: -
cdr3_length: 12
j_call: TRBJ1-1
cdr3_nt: TGTGCCAGCAGTTACGGGACTTTTGAAGCTTTCTTT
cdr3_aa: CASSYGTFEAFF

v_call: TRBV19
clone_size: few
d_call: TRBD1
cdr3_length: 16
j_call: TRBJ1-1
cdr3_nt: TGTGCCAGTAGTCAAGCGGCCGGACAGGGAGGCACTGAAGCTTTCTTT
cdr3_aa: CASSQAAGQGGTEAFF

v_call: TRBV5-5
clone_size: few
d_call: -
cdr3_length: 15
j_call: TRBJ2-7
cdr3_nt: TGTGCCAGCAGCTTGGGGGGGGAGAGACCTTACGAGCAGTACTTC
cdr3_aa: CASSLGGERPYEQYF

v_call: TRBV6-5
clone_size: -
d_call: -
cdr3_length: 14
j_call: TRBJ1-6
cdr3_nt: TGTGCCAGCAGGCCGGGACACGGACAAGGGACCCTCCACTTT
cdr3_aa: CASRPGHGQGTLHF

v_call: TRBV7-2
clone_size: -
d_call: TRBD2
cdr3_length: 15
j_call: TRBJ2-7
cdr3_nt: TGTGCCAGCAGCTCCCAAGCTAGCGGGATTCACGAGCAGTACTTC
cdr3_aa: CASSSQASGIHEQYF

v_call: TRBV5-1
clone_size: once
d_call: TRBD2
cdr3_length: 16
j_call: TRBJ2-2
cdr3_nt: TGCGCCAGCAGCTTGGGAAGCGGGACCTTTACCGGGGAGCTGTTTTTT
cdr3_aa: CASSLGSGTFTGELFF

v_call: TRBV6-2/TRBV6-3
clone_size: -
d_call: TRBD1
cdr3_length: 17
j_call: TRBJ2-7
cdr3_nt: TGTGCCAGCAGTTACTCGTGGACAGGGTCGGAGTCCTACGAGCAGTACTTC
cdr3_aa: CASSYSWTGSESYEQYF

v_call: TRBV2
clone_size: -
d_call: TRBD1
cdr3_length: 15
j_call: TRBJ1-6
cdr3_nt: TGTGCCAGCAGCGCAACATGGACAGGGAATTCACCCCTCCACTTT
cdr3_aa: CASSATWTGNSPLHF

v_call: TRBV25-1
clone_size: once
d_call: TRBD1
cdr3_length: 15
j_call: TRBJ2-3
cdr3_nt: TGTGCCAGCAGTGAGGACAGGGGTATCACAGATACGCAGTATTTT
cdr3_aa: CASSEDRGITDTQYF

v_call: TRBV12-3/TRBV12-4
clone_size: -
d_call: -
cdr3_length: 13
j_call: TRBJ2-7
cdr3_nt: TGTGCCAGCAGTTTTTTCGGGGGAGCCGAGCAGTACTTC
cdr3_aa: CASSFFGGAEQYF

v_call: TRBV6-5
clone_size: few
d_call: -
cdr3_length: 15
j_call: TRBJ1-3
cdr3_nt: TGTGCCAGCAGTCGGACCCTAGCCCCTGGAAACACCATATATTTT
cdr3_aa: CASSRTLAPGNTIYF

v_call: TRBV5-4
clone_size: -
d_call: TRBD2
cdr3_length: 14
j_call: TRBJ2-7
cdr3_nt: TGTGCCAGCAGCTTGTCTAGCGGGATCTACGAGCAGTACTTC
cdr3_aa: CASSLSSGIYEQYF

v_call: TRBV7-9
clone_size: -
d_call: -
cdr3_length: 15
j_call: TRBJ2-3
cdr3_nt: TGTGCCAGCAGCTTTGGGGACACCTACACAGATACGCAGTATTTT
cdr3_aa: CASSFGDTYTDTQYF

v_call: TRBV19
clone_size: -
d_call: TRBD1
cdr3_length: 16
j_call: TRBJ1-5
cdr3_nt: TGTGCCAGTAGTATAGCGGGACAGAATAGCAATCAGCCCCAGCATTTT
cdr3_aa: CASSIAGQNSNQPQHF

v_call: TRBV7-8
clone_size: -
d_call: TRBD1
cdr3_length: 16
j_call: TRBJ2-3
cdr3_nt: TGTGCCAGCAGCACAAGGACAGGGGAGAACACAGATACGCAGTATTTT
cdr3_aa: CASSTRTGENTDTQYF

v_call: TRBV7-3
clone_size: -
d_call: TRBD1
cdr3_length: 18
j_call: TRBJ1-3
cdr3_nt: TGTGCCAGCAGCTTATCCTCAGACAGGGGATTTTTGGGAAACACCATATATTTT
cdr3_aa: CASSLSSDRGFLGNTIYF

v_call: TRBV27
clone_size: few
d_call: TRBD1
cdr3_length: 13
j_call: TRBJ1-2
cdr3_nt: TGTGCCAGTCGACAGGGGGAAAGGTATGGCTACACCTTC
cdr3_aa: CASRQGERYGYTF

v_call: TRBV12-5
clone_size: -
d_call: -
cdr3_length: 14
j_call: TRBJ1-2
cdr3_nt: TGTGCTAGTGGTTTGGTAAACAGAAGATATGGCTACACCTTC
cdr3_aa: CASGLVNRRYGYTF

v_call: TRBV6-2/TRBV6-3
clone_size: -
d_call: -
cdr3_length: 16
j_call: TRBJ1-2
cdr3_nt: TGTGCCAGCAGTTACAAAGAAGCGCCGGTTAACTATGGCTACACCTTC
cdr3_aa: CASSYKEAPVNYGYTF

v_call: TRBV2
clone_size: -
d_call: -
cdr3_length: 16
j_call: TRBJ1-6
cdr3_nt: TGTGCCAGCAGTGTCCTTTGGCCAATCTCCGGGTCACCCCTCCACTTT
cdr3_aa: CASSVLWPISGSPLHF

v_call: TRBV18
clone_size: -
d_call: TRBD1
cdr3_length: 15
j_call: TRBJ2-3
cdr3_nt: TGTGCCAGCTCACCGACAGGGGGAAGCACAGATACGCAGTATTTT
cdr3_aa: CASSPTGGSTDTQYF

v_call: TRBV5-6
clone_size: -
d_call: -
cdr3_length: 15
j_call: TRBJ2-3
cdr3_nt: TGTGCCAGCAGCTTGAGTCGGTTTCAGGCAGATACGCAGTATTTT
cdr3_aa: CASSLSRFQADTQYF

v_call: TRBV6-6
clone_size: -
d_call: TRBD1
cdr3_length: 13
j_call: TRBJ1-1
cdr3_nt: TGTGCCAGCAGTGACAGGGTAAACACTGAAGCTTTCTTT
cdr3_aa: CASSDRVNTEAFF

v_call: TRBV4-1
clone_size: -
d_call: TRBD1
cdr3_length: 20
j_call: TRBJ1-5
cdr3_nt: TGCGCCAGCAGCCAAGATAGGGGGCTTGGCAGGACAAATTCCAATCAGCCCCAGCATTTT
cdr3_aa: CASSQDRGLGRTNSNQPQHF

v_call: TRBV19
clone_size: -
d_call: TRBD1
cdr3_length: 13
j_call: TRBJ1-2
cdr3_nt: TGTGCCAGTGTCGCAGGGGGCGTGAGTGGCTACACCTTC
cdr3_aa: CASVAGGVSGYTF

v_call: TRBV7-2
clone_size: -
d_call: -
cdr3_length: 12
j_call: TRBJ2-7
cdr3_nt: TGTGCCAGCAGCCCGCGGGGGCACGAGCAGTACTTC
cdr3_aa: CASSPRGHEQYF

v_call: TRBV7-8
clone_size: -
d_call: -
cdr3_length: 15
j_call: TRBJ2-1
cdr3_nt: TGTGCCAGCAGCCCCAGGCGGGGACCCTACAATGAGCAGTTCTTC
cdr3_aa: CASSPRRGPYNEQFF

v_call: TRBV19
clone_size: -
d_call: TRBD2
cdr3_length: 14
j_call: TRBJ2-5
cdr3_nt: TGTGCCAGTAGTATTGGGACTAGCGTAAAGACCCAGTACTTC
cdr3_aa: CASSIGTSVKTQYF

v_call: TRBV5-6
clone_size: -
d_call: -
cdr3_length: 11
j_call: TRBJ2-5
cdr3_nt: TGTGCCAGCAGCCGGGAAGAGACCCAGTACTTC
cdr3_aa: CASSREETQYF

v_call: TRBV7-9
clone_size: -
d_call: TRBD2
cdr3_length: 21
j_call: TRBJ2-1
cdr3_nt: TGTGCCAGCAGCAAAGGGACTAGCGGGAGGGTCCAACTGAGCTCCTACAATGAGCAGTTCTTC
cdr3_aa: CASSKGTSGRVQLSSYNEQFF

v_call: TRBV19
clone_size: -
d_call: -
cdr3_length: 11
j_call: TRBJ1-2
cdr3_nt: TGTGCCAGTCGGGCGGGCTATGGCTACACCTTC
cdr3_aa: CASRAGYGYTF

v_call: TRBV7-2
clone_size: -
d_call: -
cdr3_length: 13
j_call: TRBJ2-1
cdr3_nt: TGTGCCAGCAGCTTAGGTCTCAGGGGTGAGCAGTTCTTC
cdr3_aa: CASSLGLRGEQFF

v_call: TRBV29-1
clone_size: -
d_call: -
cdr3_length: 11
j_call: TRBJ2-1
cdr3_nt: TGCAGCGTCTTCAGGAACAATGAGCAGTTCTTC
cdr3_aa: CSVFRNNEQFF

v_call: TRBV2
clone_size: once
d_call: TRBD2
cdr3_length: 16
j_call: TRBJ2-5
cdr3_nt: TGTGCCAGCAGTGTAGGAGCGGGGGCCCTCGGGGAGACCCAGTACTTC
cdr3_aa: CASSVGAGALGETQYF

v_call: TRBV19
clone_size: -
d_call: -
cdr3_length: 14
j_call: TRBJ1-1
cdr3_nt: TGTGCCAGTACCCCTCGGGAGGGGAACACTGAAGCTTTCTTT
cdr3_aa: CASTPREGNTEAFF